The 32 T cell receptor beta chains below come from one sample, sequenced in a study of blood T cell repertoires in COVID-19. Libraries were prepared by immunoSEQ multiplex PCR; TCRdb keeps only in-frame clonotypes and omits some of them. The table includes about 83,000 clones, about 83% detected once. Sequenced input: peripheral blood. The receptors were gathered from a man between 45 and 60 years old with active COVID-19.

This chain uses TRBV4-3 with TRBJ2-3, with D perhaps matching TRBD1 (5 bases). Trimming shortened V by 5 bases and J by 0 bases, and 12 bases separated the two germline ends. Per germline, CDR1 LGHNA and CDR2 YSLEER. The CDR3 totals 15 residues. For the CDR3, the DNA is TGCGCCAGCAGCGCCGAGACAGTTAGCACAGATACGCAGTATTTT. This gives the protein CASSAETVSTDTQYF.

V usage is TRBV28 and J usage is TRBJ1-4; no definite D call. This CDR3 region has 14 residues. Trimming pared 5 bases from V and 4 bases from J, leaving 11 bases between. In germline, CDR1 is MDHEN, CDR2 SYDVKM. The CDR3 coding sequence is TGTGCCAGCAGTCTTGCTAGAGGTAATGAAAAACTGTTTTTT. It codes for CASSLARGNEKLFF.

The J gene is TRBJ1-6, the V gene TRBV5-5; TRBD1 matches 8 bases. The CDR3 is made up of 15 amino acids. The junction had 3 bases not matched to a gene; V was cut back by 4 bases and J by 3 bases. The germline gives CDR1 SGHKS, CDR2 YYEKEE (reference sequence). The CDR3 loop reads CASSPGQGYNSPLHF. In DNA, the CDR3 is TGTGCCAGCAGCCCAGGACAGGGCTATAATTCACCCCTCCACTTT.

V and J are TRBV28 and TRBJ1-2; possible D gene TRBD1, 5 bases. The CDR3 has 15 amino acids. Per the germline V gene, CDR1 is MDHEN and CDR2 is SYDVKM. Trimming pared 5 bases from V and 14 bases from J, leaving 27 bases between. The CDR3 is CASSATPDSSLAGTF. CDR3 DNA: TGTGCCAGCAGTGCCACTCCCGACAGCTCTCTGGCGGGGACCTTC.

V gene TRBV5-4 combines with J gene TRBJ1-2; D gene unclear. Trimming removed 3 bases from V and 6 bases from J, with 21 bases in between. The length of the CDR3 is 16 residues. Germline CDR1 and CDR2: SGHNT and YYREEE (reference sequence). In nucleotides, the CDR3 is TGTGCCAGCAGCTCTGGAGGCGCGGTGGCGACAAATGGCTACACCTTC. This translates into CASSSGGAVATNGYTF.

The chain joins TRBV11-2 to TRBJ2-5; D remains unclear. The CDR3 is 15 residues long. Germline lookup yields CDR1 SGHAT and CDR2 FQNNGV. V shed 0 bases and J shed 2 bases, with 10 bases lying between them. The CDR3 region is CASSLDPVSQETQYF. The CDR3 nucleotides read TGTGCCAGCAGCTTAGATCCAGTCTCACAAGAGACCCAGTACTTC. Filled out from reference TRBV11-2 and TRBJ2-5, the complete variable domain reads EAGVAQSPRYKIIEKRQSVAFWCNPISGHATLYWYQQILGQGPKLLIQFQNNGVVDDSQLPKDRFSAERLKGVDSTLKIQPAKLEDSAVYLCASSLDPVSQETQYFGPGTRLLVL.

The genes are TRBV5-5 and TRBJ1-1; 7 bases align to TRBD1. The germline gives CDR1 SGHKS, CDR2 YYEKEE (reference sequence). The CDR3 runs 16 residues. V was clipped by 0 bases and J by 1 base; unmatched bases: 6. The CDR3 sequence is CASSLATGTANTEAFF. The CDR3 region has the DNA TGTGCCAGCAGCTTGGCGACCGGGACAGCGAACACTGAAGCTTTCTTT.

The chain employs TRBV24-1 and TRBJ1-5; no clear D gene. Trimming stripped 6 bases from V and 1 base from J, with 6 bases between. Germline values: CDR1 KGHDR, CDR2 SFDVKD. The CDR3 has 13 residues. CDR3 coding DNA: TGTGCCACCAGTCGGGTGAGCAATCAGCCCCAGCATTTT. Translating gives CATSRVSNQPQHF.

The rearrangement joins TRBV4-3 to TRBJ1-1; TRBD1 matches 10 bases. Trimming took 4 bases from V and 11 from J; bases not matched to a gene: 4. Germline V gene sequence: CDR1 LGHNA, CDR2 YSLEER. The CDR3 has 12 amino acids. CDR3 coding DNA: TGCGCCAGCAGCCGGGACAGGGGAATCGCTTTCTTT. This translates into CASSRDRGIAFF.

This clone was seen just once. The CDR3 protein is CAWSSGTLNTEAFF. CDR3 nucleotides: TGTGCCTGGAGTTCCGGGACATTGAACACTGAAGCTTTCTTT. V gene TRBV30 combines with J gene TRBJ1-1, with a weak D call TRBD1 (6 bases). The germline gives CDR1 GTSNPN, CDR2 SVGIG (reference sequence). Trimming pared 2 bases from V and 0 bases from J, leaving 10 bases between. The CDR3 consists of 14 residues.

Here the CDR3 reads CSASRYNEQFF. CDR3 nucleotide sequence: TGCAGTGCTAGTCGCTACAATGAGCAGTTCTTC. The rearrangement uses TRBV20-1 and TRBJ2-1; D unresolved. With 3 bases removed from V and 3 bases from J, the gap between germline ends came to 3 bases. CDR3 length equals 11 residues. The germline gives CDR1 DFQATT, CDR2 SNEGSKA (reference sequence).

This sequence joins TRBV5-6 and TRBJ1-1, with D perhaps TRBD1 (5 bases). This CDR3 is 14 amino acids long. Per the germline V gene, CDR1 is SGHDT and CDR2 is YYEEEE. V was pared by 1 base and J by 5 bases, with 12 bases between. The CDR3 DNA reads TGTGCCAGCAGCTTGTGGGGGGGTAAGACTGAAGCTTTCTTT. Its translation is CASSLWGGKTEAFF.

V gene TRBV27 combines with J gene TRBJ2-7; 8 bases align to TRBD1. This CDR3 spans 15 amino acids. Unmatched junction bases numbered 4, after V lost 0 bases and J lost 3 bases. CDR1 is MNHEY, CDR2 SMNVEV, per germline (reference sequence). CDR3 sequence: CASSLSTGVGYEQYF. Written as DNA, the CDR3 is TGTGCCAGCAGTTTATCGACAGGGGTTGGCTACGAGCAGTACTTC.

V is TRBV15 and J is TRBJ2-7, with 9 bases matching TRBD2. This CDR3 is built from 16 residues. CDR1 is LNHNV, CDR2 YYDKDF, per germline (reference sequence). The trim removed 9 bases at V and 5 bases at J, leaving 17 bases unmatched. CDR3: CATRRGIAGESNEQYF. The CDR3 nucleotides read TGTGCCACTCGGAGAGGTATAGCGGGAGAATCTAACGAGCAGTACTTC.

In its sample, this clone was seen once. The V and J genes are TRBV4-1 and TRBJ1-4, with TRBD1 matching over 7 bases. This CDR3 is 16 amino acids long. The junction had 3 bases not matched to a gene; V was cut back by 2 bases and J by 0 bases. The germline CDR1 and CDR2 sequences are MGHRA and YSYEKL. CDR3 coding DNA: TGCGCCAGCAGCCAAACTGGGACAGCAACTAATGAAAAACTGTTTTTT. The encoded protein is CASSQTGTATNEKLFF.

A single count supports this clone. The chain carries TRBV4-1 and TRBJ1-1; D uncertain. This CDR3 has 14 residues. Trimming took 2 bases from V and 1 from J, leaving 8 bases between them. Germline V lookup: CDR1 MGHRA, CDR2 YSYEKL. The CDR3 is CASSQWGENTEAFF. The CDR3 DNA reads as TGCGCCAGCAGCCAATGGGGAGAGAACACTGAAGCTTTCTTT.

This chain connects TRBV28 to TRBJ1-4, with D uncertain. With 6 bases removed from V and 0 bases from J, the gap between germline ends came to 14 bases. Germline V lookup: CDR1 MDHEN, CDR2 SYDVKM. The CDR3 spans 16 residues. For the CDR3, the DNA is TGTGCCAGCAGGACTCTAGAGAGGGCAACTAATGAAAAACTGTTTTTT. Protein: CASRTLERATNEKLFF.

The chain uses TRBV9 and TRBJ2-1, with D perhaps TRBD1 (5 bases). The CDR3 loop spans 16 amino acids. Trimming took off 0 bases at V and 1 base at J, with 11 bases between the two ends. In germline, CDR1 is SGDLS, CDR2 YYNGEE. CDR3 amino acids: CASSVGPAGSYNEQFF. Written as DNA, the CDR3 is TGTGCCAGCAGCGTAGGCCCTGCAGGGTCCTACAATGAGCAGTTCTTC.

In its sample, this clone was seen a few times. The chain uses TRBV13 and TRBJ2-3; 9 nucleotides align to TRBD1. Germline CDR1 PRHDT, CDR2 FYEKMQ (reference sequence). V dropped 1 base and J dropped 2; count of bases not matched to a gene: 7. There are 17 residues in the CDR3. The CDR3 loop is CASSLEGDREDTDTQYF. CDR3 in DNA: TGTGCCAGCAGCTTAGAAGGGGACAGGGAAGACACAGATACGCAGTATTTT.

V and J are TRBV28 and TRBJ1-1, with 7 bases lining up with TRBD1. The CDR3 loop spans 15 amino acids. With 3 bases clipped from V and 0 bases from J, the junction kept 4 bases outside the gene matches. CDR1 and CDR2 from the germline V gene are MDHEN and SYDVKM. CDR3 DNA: TGTGCCAGCAGTTTTACGGGACAGATGAACACTGAAGCTTTCTTT. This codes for CASSFTGQMNTEAFF.

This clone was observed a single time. CDR3 sequence reads: CASRSDRGYEQYF. The DNA of the CDR3 is TGCGCCAGCAGGTCCGACAGGGGCTACGAGCAGTACTTC. The J gene is TRBJ2-7, the V gene TRBV10-1, with 8 bases aligning to TRBD1. This CDR3 is built from 13 residues. Germline V CDR1 and CDR2: WNHNN, SYGVQD (reference sequence). The ends lost 6 bases at V and 3 bases at J; junction bases unmatched: 4.

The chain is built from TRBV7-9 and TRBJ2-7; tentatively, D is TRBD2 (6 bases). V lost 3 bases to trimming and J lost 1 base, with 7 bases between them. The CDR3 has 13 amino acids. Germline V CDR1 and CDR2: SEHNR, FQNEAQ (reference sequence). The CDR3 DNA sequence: TGTGCCAGCAGCTTGACTAGTTCCTACGAGCAGTACTTC. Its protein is CASSLTSSYEQYF.

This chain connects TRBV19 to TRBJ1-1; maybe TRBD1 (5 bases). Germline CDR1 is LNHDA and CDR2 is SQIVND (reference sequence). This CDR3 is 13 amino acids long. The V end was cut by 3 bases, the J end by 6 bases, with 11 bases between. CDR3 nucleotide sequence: TGTGCCAGTAGTATTGTTGGGGCTTCTGAAGCTTTCTTT. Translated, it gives CASSIVGASEAFF.

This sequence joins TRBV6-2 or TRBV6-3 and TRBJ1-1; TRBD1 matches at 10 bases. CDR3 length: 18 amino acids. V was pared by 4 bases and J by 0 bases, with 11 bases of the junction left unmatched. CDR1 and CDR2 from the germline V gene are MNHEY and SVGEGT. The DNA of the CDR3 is TGTGCCAGCAGTTCCCGGGACAGGGGTTTTTTTTTGAACACTGAAGCTTTCTTT. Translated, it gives CASSSRDRGFFLNTEAFF.

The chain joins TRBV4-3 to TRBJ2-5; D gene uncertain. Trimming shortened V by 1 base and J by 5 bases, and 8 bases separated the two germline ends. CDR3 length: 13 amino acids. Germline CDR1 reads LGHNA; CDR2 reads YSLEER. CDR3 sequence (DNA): TGCGCCAGCAGCCAAGCGGAAGCGGAGACCCAGTACTTC. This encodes CASSQAEAETQYF.

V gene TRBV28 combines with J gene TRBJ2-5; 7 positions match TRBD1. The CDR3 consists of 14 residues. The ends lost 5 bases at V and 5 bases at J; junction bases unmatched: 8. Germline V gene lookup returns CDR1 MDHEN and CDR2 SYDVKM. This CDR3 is CASSPPRGWETQYF. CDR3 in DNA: TGTGCCAGCAGTCCCCCCAGGGGGTGGGAGACCCAGTACTTC.

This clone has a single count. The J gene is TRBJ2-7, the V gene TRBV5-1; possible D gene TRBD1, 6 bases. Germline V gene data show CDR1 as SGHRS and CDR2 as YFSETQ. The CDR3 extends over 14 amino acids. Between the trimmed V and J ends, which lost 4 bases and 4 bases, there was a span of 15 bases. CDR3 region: CASSRDNFAYEQYF. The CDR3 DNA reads TGCGCCAGCAGCCGGGACAATTTTGCGTACGAGCAGTACTTC. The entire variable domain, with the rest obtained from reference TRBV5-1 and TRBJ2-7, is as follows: KAGVTQTPRYLIKTRGQQVTLSCSPISGHRSVSWYQQTPGQGLQFLFEYFSETQRNKGNFPGRFSGRQFSNSRSEMNVSTLELGDSALYLCASSRDNFAYEQYFGPGTRLTVT.

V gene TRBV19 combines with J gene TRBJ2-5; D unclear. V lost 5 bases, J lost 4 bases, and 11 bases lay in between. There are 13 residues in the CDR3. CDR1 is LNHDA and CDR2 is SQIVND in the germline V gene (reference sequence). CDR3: CASSYTLPETQYF. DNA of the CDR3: TGTGCCAGTAGTTACACCTTACCAGAGACCCAGTACTTC.

The CDR3 loop is CSVAGQGMQQYF. CDR3 bases: TGCAGCGTGGCGGGACAGGGAATGCAGCAGTACTTC. This sequence joins TRBV29-1 and TRBJ2-7, with 9 bases fitting TRBD1. The CDR3 spans 12 residues. V shed 6 bases, J shed 8 bases, and the junction held 8 bases outside the gene matches. Germline V CDR1 and CDR2: SQVTM, ANQGSEA.

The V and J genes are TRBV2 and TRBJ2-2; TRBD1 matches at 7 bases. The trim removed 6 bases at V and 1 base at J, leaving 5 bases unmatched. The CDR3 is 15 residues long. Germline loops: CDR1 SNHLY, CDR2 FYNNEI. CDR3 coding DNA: TGTGCCAGCAGGCCCGACAGGGTGAACACCGGGGAGCTGTTTTTT. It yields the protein CASRPDRVNTGELFF.

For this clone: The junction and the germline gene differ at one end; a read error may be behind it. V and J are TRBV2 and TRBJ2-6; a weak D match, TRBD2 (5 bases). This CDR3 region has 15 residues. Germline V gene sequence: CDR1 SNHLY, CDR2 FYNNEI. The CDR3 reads CASREGSSGANVLTF. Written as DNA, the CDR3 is TGTGCCAGCAGAGAAGGGAGCTCTGGGGCCAACGTCCTGACTTTC.

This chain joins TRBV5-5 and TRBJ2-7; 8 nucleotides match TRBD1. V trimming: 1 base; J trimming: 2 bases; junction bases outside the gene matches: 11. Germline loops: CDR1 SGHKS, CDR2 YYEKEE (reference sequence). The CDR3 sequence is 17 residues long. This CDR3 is CASSLLSVGQAPYEQYF. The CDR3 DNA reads TGTGCCAGCAGCTTGTTGTCTGTGGGACAGGCACCCTACGAGCAGTACTTC. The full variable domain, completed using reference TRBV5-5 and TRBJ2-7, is DAGVTQSPTHLIKTRGQQVTLRCSPISGHKSVSWYQQVLGQGPQFIFQYYEKEERGRGNFPDRFSARQFPNYSSELNVNALLLGDSALYLCASSLLSVGQAPYEQYFGPGTRLTVT.